Reported below is one T cell receptor beta chain. A few counts support this clone. The specificity of this receptor is unknown. As a mouse receptor, it takes its gene names and germline sequences from the mouse. The CDR3 end is not reached by the read, which stops 1 residue before it; the germline J gene fills it in. The CDR3 runs 13 amino acids, cysteine and phenylalanine included. The 36 bases shown cover part of the CDR3, and their frame starts at base 1. CDR1 KGHPV and CDR2 FQNQEV were looked up in the germline V gene (reference sequence). V gives up 3 bases and J gives up 7 bases, and the segment between their germline ends measures 13 bases. The sample is drawn from a study of tissue T cells after allogeneic stem cell transplantation (dated by TCRdb to 2021 to 2024). Study-wide context: TCR beta repertoires were profiled across many tissues obtained from research autopsies of patients with and without GVHD, as well as in mouse models of GVHD. The human arm was conducted as a prospective observational study, and neither blinding nor randomization was performed. The study at large found these results: Within patients, how anatomically similar tissues were was a major factor shaping TCR repertoire composition, regardless of disease or transplant status. Not many T cell clones showed up in more than one patient, yet clustering based on motifs uncovered repertoire signatures that were shared across patients in a tissue-specific way. The patient cohort was small and varied clinically, and sampling depth was recognized as a limitation. Which tissue TCRs were alloreactive or antigen-specific was not determined in the study, and some of the clones might have been host cells that persisted. In both patients and mice, T cells from blood and spleen covered only a limited part of the TCR repertoire found in tissues.

Library generation was performed with the immunoSEQ multiplex PCR assay. TCRbeta CDR3 sequencing was performed at survey depth by Adaptive Biotechnologies, and CDR3 sequences, V/J genes, productive frequency and template counts were reported. Amplification of TCR beta CDR3 regions was performed from genomic DNA rather than from RNA. The authors' pipeline ran thus. Jensen-Shannon divergence was used to quantify pairwise repertoire overlap between tissues, with a value of 1 meaning complete divergence and a value of 0 meaning identical repertoires. Based on pairwise JSD values, tissues were grouped by single-linkage agglomerative hierarchical clustering, and the results were shown as dendrograms. All patient samples were analyzed with GLIPH2 using simulation_depth 1000, kmer_min_depth 3 and cdr3_length_cutoff 8, and only groups containing more than two unique CDR3s were kept. A standardized tissue-overlap score extrapolated Jaccard GLIPH-group overlap across patients to a standard repertoire size of 1000 clones. Linear mixed-effect models, with tissue included as a fixed effect and individual included as a random effect, were used to assess associations of diversity with clinical or experimental variables. The source is immuneACCESS, and TCRdb retained only in-frame sequences with V and J called. Part of the clones is not carried over; for the studies checked, unresolved V genes explain less than half of this, and the remainder is unexplained. V, J and clone size are taken as reported in that table, and D and trimming were inferred from the DNA itself. For this sample there are several thousand clones; around 50% appear just once. The ten largest clones take up 3.8% of the sample.

This specimen's time point label, per the study, means: mouse harvest day 7 after allogeneic transplant. Mouse grafts consisting of 10^7 T-cell-depleted bone marrow cells combined with 10^6 splenic CD5+ T cells were administered by tail vein injection. To model GVHD in mice, a major MHC-mismatch B6 (H2b) into BALB/c (H2d) model was used, and tissues were profiled at day 7 or 14. On day 7 or 14 post-transplant, mouse tissues and retro-orbital blood were harvested with separate sterile tools for each animal, and livers were flushed beforehand. Before genomic DNA isolation with the DNeasy Blood & Tissue Kit, mouse tissues were minced using razor blades in buffered saline.

This TCR derives from a female BALB/c mouse given C57BL/6 T cells with graft-versus-host disease after an allogeneic hematopoietic cell transplant. The chain uses TRBV26 and TRBJ2-7, with the identity of the D gene unclear. The sequencing sample was made of gut tissue. The CDR3 here reads CASSLETRWEQYF. CDR3 DNA (partial): TGTGCCAGCAGTCTAGAGACGCGGTGGGAACAGTAC. The entire variable domain, with the stretches around the CDR3 drawn from the reference TRBV26 and TRBJ2-7 proteins, is NSKVIQTPRYLVKGQGQKAKMRCIPEKGHPVVFWYQQNKNNEFKFLINFQNQEVLQQIDMTEKRFSAECPSNSPCSLEIQSSEAGDSALYLCASSLETRWEQYFGPGTRLTVL.